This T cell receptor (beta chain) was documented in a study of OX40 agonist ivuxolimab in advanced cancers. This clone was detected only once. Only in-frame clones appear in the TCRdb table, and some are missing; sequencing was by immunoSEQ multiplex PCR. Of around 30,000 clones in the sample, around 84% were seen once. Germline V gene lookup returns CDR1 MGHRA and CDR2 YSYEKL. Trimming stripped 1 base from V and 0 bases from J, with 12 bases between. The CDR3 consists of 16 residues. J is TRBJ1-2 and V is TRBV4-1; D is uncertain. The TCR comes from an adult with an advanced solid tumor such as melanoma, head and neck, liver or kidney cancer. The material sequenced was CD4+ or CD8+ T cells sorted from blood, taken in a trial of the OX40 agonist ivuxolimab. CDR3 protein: CASSQGEAASNYGYTF. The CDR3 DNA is TGCGCCAGCAGCCAAGGGGAGGCAGCTTCTAACTATGGCTACACCTTC.